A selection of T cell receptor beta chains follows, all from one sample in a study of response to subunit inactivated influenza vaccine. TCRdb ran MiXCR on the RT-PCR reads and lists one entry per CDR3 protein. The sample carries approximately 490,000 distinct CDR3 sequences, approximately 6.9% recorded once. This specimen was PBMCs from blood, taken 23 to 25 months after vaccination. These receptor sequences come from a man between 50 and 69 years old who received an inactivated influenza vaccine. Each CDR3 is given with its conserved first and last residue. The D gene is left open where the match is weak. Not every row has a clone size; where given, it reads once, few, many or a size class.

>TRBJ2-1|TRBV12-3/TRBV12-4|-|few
TGTGCCAGCAGTGTAAGTCTTGGAAACAATGAGCAGTTCTTC
CASSVSLGNNEQFF
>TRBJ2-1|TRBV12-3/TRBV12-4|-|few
TGTGCCAGCAGTTTGGCGGCGGGGTCCTACAATGAGCAGTTCTTC
CASSLAAGSYNEQFF
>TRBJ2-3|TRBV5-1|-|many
TGCGCCAGCAGCTTGGGGCCGGGGGCGGGCACAGATACGCAGTATTTT
CASSLGPGAGTDTQYF
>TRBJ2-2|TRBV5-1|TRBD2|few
TGCGCCAGCAGCTTGCTAGCGGGGAACACCGGGGAGCTGTTTTTT
CASSLLAGNTGELFF
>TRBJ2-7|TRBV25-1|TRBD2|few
TGTGCCAGCAGTGCGCAAGGGACTACACACTACGAGCAGTACTTC
CASSAQGTTHYEQYF
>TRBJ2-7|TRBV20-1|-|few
TGCAGTGCTTATGACTCGAAATTCAACGAGCAGTACTTC
CSAYDSKFNEQYF
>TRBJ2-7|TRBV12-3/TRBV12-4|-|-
TGTGCCAGCAGTCGGACAGCTTCCTACGAGCAGTACTTC
CASSRTASYEQYF
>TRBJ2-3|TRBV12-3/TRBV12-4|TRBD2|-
TGTGCCAGCAGTTTGAGTAGCGGGGGAAGAGATACGCAGTATTTT
CASSLSSGGRDTQYF
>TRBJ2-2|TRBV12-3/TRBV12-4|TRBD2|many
TGTGCCAGCAGTCCGTTAGCGGGGGGGTCGAACACCGGGGAGCTGTTTTTT
CASSPLAGGSNTGELFF
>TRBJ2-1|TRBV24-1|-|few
TGTGCCACCAGTGATTTTAAAGCGGGCTCCTACAATGAGCAGTTCTTC
CATSDFKAGSYNEQFF
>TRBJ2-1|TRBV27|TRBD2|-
TGTGCCAGCAGGGCCAGCGGGAGCTTCCACAATGAGCAGTTCTTC
CASRASGSFHNEQFF
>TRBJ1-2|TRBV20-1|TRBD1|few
TGCAGTGCTAGCCTGGGACAGGGCTATGGCTACACCTTC
CSASLGQGYGYTF
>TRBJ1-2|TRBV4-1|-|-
TGCGCCAGCAGCCAAGCAGGTTGGGGGGGATCAGAGGGCTATGGCTACACCTTC
CASSQAGWGGSEGYGYTF
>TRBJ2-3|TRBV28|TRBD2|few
TGTGCCAGCAGTTTCAGCGGGAGGGAAGATACGCAGTATTTT
CASSFSGREDTQYF
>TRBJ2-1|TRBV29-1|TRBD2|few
TGCAGCGTCTTCGGCGGGAGATTGTACAATGAGCAGTTCTTC
CSVFGGRLYNEQFF
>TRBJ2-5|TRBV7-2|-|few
TGTGCCAGCAGCTATCCCCGGGCGACCCAGTACTTC
CASSYPRATQYF
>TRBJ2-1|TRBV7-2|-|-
TGTGCCAGCAGCTCTAGCGACTACAATGAGCAGTTCTTC
CASSSSDYNEQFF
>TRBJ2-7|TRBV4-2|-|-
TGTGCCAGCAGCCTCAAGGGGCTGACTTACGAGCAGTACTTC
CASSLKGLTYEQYF
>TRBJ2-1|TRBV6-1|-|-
TGTGCCAGCGGCCAGGACCTAGGGGAAGACAATGAGCAGTTCTTC
CASGQDLGEDNEQFF
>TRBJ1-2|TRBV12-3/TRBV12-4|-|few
TGTGCCAGCAGTCCCCCAGTTGGTCCTATTGGCTACACCTTC
CASSPPVGPIGYTF
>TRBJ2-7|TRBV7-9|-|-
TGTGCCAGCAGCTTATCCTCAGTAGCCTACGAGCAGTACTTC
CASSLSSVAYEQYF
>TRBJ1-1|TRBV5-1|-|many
TGCGCCAGCAGCAAACAGGGAAGGTCGAACACTGAAGCTTTCTTT
CASSKQGRSNTEAFF
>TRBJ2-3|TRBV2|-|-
TGTGCCAGCAGGAGGGGATTGAAGGCAGCTAGCACAGATACGCAGTATTTT
CASRRGLKAASTDTQYF
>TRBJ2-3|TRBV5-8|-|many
TGTGCCAGCAGCTGGGGGGACAGCGGCACAGATACGCAGTATTTT
CASSWGDSGTDTQYF
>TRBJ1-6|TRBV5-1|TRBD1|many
TGCGCCAGCAGGACCGGGACAGCGAATTCACCCCTCCACTTT
CASRTGTANSPLHF
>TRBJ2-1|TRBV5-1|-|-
TGCGCCAGCAGCTTCCAAGACTCCTACAATGAGCAGTTCTTC
CASSFQDSYNEQFF
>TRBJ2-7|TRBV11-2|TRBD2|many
TGTGCCAGCAGCCGGACTAGCGGGGGGAACTCCTACGAGCAGTACTTC
CASSRTSGGNSYEQYF
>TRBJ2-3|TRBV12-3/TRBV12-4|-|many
TGTGCCAGCAGTTTCGGGTGGGGGGCTAGCACAGATACGCAGTATTTT
CASSFGWGASTDTQYF
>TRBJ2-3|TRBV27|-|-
TGTGCCAGCAGTCAGGCTGTGAGCACAGATACGCAGTATTTT
CASSQAVSTDTQYF
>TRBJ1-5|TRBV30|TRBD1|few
TGTGCCTGGAGGAGACAGGGTCTGAGCAATCAGCCCCAGCATTTT
CAWRRQGLSNQPQHF
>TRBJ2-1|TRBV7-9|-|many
TGTGCCAGCAGCTTAGCGGGGTTGGGCTCCTACAATGAGCAGTTCTTC
CASSLAGLGSYNEQFF
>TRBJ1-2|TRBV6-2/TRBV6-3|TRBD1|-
TGTGCCAGCGCCTCGGGACAGTCCGTCTATGGCTACACCTTC
CASASGQSVYGYTF
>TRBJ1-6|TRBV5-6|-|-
TGTGCCAGCAGTCTTGGGCGGAAGGAATCCCTCCACTTT
CASSLGRKESLHF
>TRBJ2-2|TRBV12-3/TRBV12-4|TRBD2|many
TGTGCCAGCAGCCGTAGCGGGAGGAACACCGGGGAGCTGTTTTTT
CASSRSGRNTGELFF
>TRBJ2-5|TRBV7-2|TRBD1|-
TGTGCCAGCAGCCGTGGACAGGGAGGGACCCAGTACTTC
CASSRGQGGTQYF
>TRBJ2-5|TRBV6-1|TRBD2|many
TGTGCCAGCAGTGGACTAGCGGGGCAAGAGACCCAGTACTTC
CASSGLAGQETQYF
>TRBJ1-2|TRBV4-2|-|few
TGTGCCAGCAGCCCCCCGGGGGGGCACGGCTACACCTTC
CASSPPGGHGYTF